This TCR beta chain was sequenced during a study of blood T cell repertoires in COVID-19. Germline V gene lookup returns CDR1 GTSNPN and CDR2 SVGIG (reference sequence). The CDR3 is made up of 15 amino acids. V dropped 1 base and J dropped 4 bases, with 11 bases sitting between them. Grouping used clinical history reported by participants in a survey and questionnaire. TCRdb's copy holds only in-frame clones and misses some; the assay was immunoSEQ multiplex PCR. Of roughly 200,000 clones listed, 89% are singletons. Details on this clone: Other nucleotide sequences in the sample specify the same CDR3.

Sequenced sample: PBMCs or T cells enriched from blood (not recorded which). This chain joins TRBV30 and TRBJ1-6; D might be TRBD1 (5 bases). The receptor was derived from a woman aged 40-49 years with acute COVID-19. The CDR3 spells CAWSGRQRYNSPLHF. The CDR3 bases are TGTGCCTGGAGTGGTCGACAGAGGTATAATTCACCCCTCCACTTT.